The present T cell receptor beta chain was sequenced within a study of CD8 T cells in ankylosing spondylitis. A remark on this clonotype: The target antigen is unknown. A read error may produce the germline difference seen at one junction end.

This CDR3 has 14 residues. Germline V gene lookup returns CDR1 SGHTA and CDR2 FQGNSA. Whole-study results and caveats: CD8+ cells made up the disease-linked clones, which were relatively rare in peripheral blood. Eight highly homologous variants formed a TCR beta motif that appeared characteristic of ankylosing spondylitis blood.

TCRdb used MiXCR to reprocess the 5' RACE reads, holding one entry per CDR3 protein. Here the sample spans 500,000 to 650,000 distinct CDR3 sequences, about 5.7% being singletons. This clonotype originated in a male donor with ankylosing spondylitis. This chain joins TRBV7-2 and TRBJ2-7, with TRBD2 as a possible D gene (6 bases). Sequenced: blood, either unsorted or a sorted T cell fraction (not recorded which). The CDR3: CASSLAGSSYDQYF. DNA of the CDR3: TGTGCCAGCAGCTTAGCCGGGAGCTCCTACGACCAGTACTTC.